Presented here are 13 T cell receptor beta chains from one specimen sequenced in a study of glioma-infiltrating T cells after dendritic cell vaccination. Assay used: immunoSEQ multiplex PCR; TCRdb lists only in-frame clones, some missing. Among around 67,000 clones, 65% to 90% were seen once, and the ten largest hold roughly 8.2%. The sequenced sample was blood, obtained before dendritic cell vaccination. The source is a human donor with glioblastoma.

This sequence joins TRBV7-2 and TRBJ2-1, with a possible D match to TRBD1 (5 bases). This CDR3 comprises 15 residues. Germline CDR1 is SGHTA and CDR2 is FQGNSA. The V end lost 5 bases, the J end lost 4 bases, and 15 bases lay between the germline ends. CDR3 bases: TGTGCCAGCAGCCTTAGGGGTAATATGTACAATGAGCAGTTCTTC. The encoded protein is CASSLRGNMYNEQFF. Full variable domain (missing parts from reference TRBV7-2 and TRBJ2-1): GAGVSQSPSNKVTEKGKDVELRCDPISGHTALYWYRQSLGQGLEFLIYFQGNSAPDKSGLPSDRFSAERTGGSVSTLTIQRTQQEDSAVYLCASSLRGNMYNEQFFGPGTRLTVL.

The rearrangement joins TRBV7-9 to TRBJ1-1; D perhaps matches TRBD1 (5 bases). V was shortened by 5 bases and J by 3 bases, with 10 bases between the two germline ends. From germline, CDR1 is SEHNR and CDR2 FQNEAQ (reference sequence). The CDR3 is made up of 13 amino acids. The CDR3 here is CASSGGGDTEAFF. As DNA, the CDR3 is TGTGCCAGCAGCGGGGGAGGGGACACTGAAGCTTTCTTT. Complete variable domain (other parts from reference TRBV7-9 and TRBJ1-1): DTGVSQNPRHKITKRGQNVTFRCDPISEHNRLYWYRQTLGQGPEFLTYFQNEAQLEKSRLLSDRFSAERPKGSFSTLEIQRTEQGDSAMYLCASSGGGDTEAFFGQGTRLTVV.

The J gene is TRBJ2-6, the V gene TRBV30; 11 nucleotides line up with TRBD1. Losses at the gene ends were 7 bases for V and 1 base for J; bases not matched to a gene: 3. This CDR3 has 15 amino acids. Germline V CDR1 and CDR2: GTSNPN, SVGIG (reference sequence). The CDR3 bases are TGTGCCTTCGGGACAGGGGGGTCTGGGGCCAACGTCCTGACTTTC. This translates into CAFGTGGSGANVLTF. Complete variable domain (other parts from reference TRBV30 and TRBJ2-6): SQTIHQWPATLVQPVGSPLSLECTVEGTSNPNLYWYRQAAGRGLQLLFYSVGIGQISSEVPQNLSASRPQDRQFILSSKKLLLSDSGFYLCAFGTGGSGANVLTFGAGSRLTVL.

The rearrangement uses TRBV9 and TRBJ2-2; D possibly corresponds to TRBD2 (6 bases). The CDR3 consists of 14 residues. The germline V and J ends were trimmed by 3 bases and 3 bases, with 9 bases remaining between them. Germline V lookup: CDR1 SGDLS, CDR2 YYNGEE. CDR3 amino acids: CASSERDYTGELFF. CDR3 nucleotides: TGTGCCAGCAGCGAACGGGACTACACCGGGGAGCTGTTTTTT.

This clone was seen a handful of times. The J gene is TRBJ2-7, the V gene TRBV21-1; the table's D gene call, TRBD2, was not cross checked with the DNA. TRBV21-1 is designated a pseudogene. This CDR3 spans 13 amino acids. The DNA for the CDR3 is TGTGCCAGCAGCAAAGTGCGGGTCAACGAGCAGTACTTC. The encoded protein is CASSKVRVNEQYF.

The rearrangement links TRBV6-5 to TRBJ1-1; 9 bases fit TRBD1. Germline V gives CDR1 MNHEY, CDR2 SVGAGI. After removal of 2 bases from V and 8 bases from J, the junction contained 6 bases not matched to a gene. The CDR3 runs to 14 residues. CDR3 residues: CASSYRTGVPEAFF. The CDR3 DNA reads TGTGCCAGCAGTTACCGGACAGGGGTCCCGGAAGCTTTCTTT.

V usage is TRBV4-1 and J usage is TRBJ1-5; tentatively, D is TRBD1 (6 bases). Germline V gene sequence: CDR1 MGHRA, CDR2 YSYEKL. V was clipped by 1 base and J by 6 bases, with 19 bases between them. This CDR3 spans 17 amino acids. CDR3: CASSQVGRQVSGQPQHF. In nucleotides, the CDR3 is TGCGCCAGCAGCCAAGTTGGAAGACAGGTCTCGGGTCAGCCCCAGCATTTT.

This clone has only a few counts. The J gene is TRBJ2-2, the V gene TRBV5-1; D perhaps matches TRBD2 (5 bases). This CDR3 contains 14 residues. Between the trimmed V and J ends, which lost 4 bases and 4 bases, there was a span of 11 bases. Germline CDR1 reads SGHRS; CDR2 reads YFSETQ. Written as DNA, the CDR3 is TGCGCCAGCAGCCTACAAGGGAGCACCGGGGAGCTGTTTTTT. The encoded protein is CASSLQGSTGELFF.

As for this clone: Other DNA sequences from this sample encode an identical CDR3 as well. V gene TRBV7-3 combines with J gene TRBJ2-5, with a possible D match to TRBD2 (5 bases). CDR3 length: 13 residues. Trimming took 3 bases from V and 1 from J, leaving 6 bases between them. CDR1 SGHTA and CDR2 FQGTGA come from the germline V gene. This CDR3 is CASSFGGQETQYF. The CDR3 DNA reads as TGTGCCAGCAGCTTTGGAGGCCAAGAGACCCAGTACTTC.

This chain connects TRBV2 to TRBJ1-1; D may be TRBD1 (5 bases). The CDR3 length is 15 residues. With 6 bases removed from V and 1 base from J, the gap between germline ends came to 15 bases. From germline, CDR1 is SNHLY and CDR2 FYNNEI. CDR3 in amino acids: CASRTEDLANTEAFF. CDR3 DNA sequence: TGTGCCAGCAGGACAGAAGACTTAGCGAACACTGAAGCTTTCTTT.

About this clone itself: Other DNA sequences in this specimen translate into the identical CDR3. The chain joins TRBV9 to TRBJ2-1; 11 bases match TRBD2. The CDR3 runs to 16 residues. The junction had 8 bases not matched to a gene; V was cut back by 3 bases and J by 6 bases. Germline-derived CDR1 and CDR2 are SGDLS and YYNGEE. CDR3 coding DNA: TGTGCCAGCAGCGCACTAGCGGGGGACCCCTCCAATGAGCAGTTCTTC. The encoded protein is CASSALAGDPSNEQFF.

The rearrangement links TRBV5-4 to TRBJ1-1, with D unclear. The length of the CDR3 is 11 residues. V shed 4 bases and J shed 5 bases, with 6 bases lying between them. Germline V gene lookup returns CDR1 SGHNT and CDR2 YYREEE (reference sequence). The CDR3 region has the DNA TGTGCCAGCAGCCGGAGTACTGAAGCTTTCTTT. Translation gives CASSRSTEAFF.

The chain links TRBV23-1 to TRBJ2-5; TRBD1 matches 7 bases. TRBV23-1 is flagged as an ORF with uncertain function. The CDR3 has 17 residues. V was clipped by 5 bases and J by 1 base; unmatched bases: 13. CDR3 loop: CASSTARQGKSQETQYF. In DNA, the CDR3 is TGCGCCAGCAGTACCGCCAGACAGGGTAAATCCCAAGAGACCCAGTACTTC.